A selection of T cell receptor beta chains follows, all from one sample in a study of blood T cell repertoires in COVID-19. Only in-frame clones appear in the TCRdb table, and some are missing; sequencing was by immunoSEQ multiplex PCR. This sample carries over 600,000 clones, just under 90% of them seen once, and the ten largest clones take 0.2% to 0.3%. The sequencing sample was made of peripheral blood. The receptors come from a woman between 18 and 30 years old with acute or convalescent COVID-19. Both conserved end residues are part of each CDR3. The D gene is left open where the match is weak. Clone size is not always given. Where it is, it says once, few, many or a class for expanded clones.

j_call d_call v_call clone_size cdr3_aa cdr3_nt
TRBJ1-1 NA TRBV6-5 NA CASSSTTGVVSEAFF TGTGCCAGCAGCTCTACCACAGGCGTTGTCTCTGAAGCTTTCTTT
TRBJ2-7 NA TRBV6-7 NA CAPLSYEQYF TGTGCCCCATTGAGCTACGAGCAGTACTTC
TRBJ1-5 TRBD1 TRBV5-1 NA CASSIDRGQPQHF TGCGCCAGCAGCATCGACAGGGGACAGCCCCAGCATTTT
TRBJ2-6 NA TRBV11-3 once CASSLGRGNGANVLTF TGTGCCAGCAGCTTAGGGCGGGGAAATGGGGCCAACGTCCTGACTTTC
TRBJ1-4 TRBD1 TRBV4-3 NA CASSHSPDRGREKLFF TGCGCCAGCAGCCATTCCCCGGACAGGGGCAGGGAAAAACTGTTTTTT
TRBJ2-3 TRBD2 TRBV18 once CASSQQTSAPNTQYF TGTGCCAGCTCACAACAGACTAGCGCTCCAAATACGCAGTATTTT
TRBJ1-2 TRBD1 TRBV6-5 NA CASSLAPGTDNRLDTF TGTGCCAGCAGTTTGGCCCCCGGGACAGATAACCGGCTGGACACCTTC
TRBJ1-4 NA TRBV30 NA CAQEIFSEKLFF TGTGCCCAAGAGATTTTTAGTGAAAAACTGTTTTTT
TRBJ2-1 TRBD2 TRBV9 NA CASSVVGFGEAGDEQFF TGTGCCAGCAGCGTAGTCGGGTTTGGGGAAGCGGGGGATGAGCAGTTCTTC
TRBJ2-7 NA TRBV4-2 NA CASSLGGSEQYF TGTGCCAGCAGCCTAGGAGGGAGCGAGCAGTACTTC
TRBJ2-3 TRBD1 TRBV19 NA CASRLGTGQDTQYF TGTGCCAGTAGGCTGGGGACAGGGCAGGATACGCAGTATTTT
TRBJ2-1 NA TRBV25-1 NA CASKESRGMNEQFF TGTGCCAGTAAGGAGAGTAGAGGGATGAATGAGCAGTTCTTC
TRBJ2-6 NA TRBV4-3 NA CASSQLTGSGANVLTF TGCGCCAGCAGCCAACTTACAGGCTCTGGGGCCAACGTCCTGACTTTC
TRBJ1-3 NA TRBV7-9 NA CASSFGQVYTIYF TGTGCCAGCAGCTTTGGTCAGGTGTACACCATATATTTT
TRBJ1-2 TRBD1 TRBV12-3/TRBV12-4 NA CASSFTRGHGYTF TGTGCCAGCAGTTTTACCAGGGGGCATGGCTACACCTTC
TRBJ1-1 NA TRBV19 few CASSNQLNTEAFF TGTGCCAGTAGTAATCAATTGAACACTGAAGCTTTCTTT
TRBJ1-2 TRBD1 TRBV5-1 NA CASRLNLWDRNYGYTF TGCGCCAGCAGGTTGAACCTCTGGGACAGAAACTATGGCTACACCTTC
TRBJ1-6 NA TRBV5-4 few CASSLRGGGSYNSPLHF TGTGCCAGCAGCTTGCGGGGTGGAGGCTCCTATAATTCACCCCTCCACTTT
TRBJ1-4 TRBD1 TRBV19 NA CASSIIAGWTGNEKLFF TGTGCCAGTAGTATAATAGCGGGTTGGACAGGGAATGAAAAACTGTTTTTT
TRBJ2-3 TRBD2 TRBV3-1/TRBV3-2 NA CASSQPNSGGITDTQYF TGTGCCAGCAGCCAACCTAATAGCGGGGGTATCACAGATACGCAGTATTTT
TRBJ1-6 NA TRBV28 NA CASSYAERGHSPLHF TGTGCCAGCAGTTACGCCGAAAGAGGGCATTCACCCCTCCACTTT
TRBJ1-2 NA TRBV5-4 NA CASRYNGGRGSYTF TGTGCCAGCAGATACAACGGGGGGCGCGGTAGCTACACCTTC
TRBJ2-7 TRBD2 TRBV7-2 NA CASTSHSGGMNYEQYF TGTGCCAGCACCTCACACAGCGGGGGGATGAACTACGAGCAGTACTTC
TRBJ1-2 TRBD1 TRBV9 NA CASSAGTVGGYTF TGTGCCAGCAGCGCCGGGACAGTCGGGGGCTACACCTTC
TRBJ1-2 TRBD1 TRBV15 NA CATSSYADRGRGYTF TGTGCCACCAGCAGTTACGCGGACAGGGGGCGCGGCTACACCTTC
TRBJ1-1 TRBD1 TRBV30 NA CAWRGDRAGSTEAFF TGTGCCTGGAGGGGGGACAGGGCCGGGAGCACTGAAGCTTTCTTT
TRBJ2-5 NA TRBV25-1 NA CASSDSGLETQYF TGTGCCAGCAGTGATTCGGGTCTGGAGACCCAGTACTTC
TRBJ1-1 TRBD1 TRBV3-1/TRBV3-2 once CASSHGTGSYTEAFF TGTGCCAGCAGCCATGGGACAGGGTCCTACACTGAAGCTTTCTTT
TRBJ2-7 TRBD1 TRBV12-5 NA CASGGTVDYEQYF TGTGCTAGTGGTGGGACAGTAGACTACGAGCAGTACTTC
TRBJ1-4 NA TRBV13 NA CASSGTSNEKLFF TGTGCCAGCTCAGGAACTTCTAATGAAAAACTGTTTTTT
TRBJ1-5 NA TRBV3-1/TRBV3-2 NA CASSPSESGSQHF TGTGCCAGCAGCCCGAGTGAATCCGGGTCCCAGCATTTT
TRBJ1-2 TRBD1 TRBV25-1 NA CASSPRQGSNYGYTF TGTGCCAGCAGTCCCCGACAGGGGAGTAACTATGGCTACACCTTC
TRBJ1-3 NA TRBV29-1 NA CSVRRTDSGNTIYF TGCAGCGTAAGGAGGACTGACTCTGGAAACACCATATATTTT